This T cell receptor (beta chain) was obtained from a study of shared clonotypes between healthy human individuals (dated by TCRdb to about 2020). Looking at the study overall: The cohort included a few men and two women between 18 and 49 years of age. Each donor's leukapheresis produced roughly between roughly 0.85 and 9.5 billion PBMCs. The study deeply sequenced blood TCR repertoires of about 5 healthy adults to estimate repertoire size and the extent of clonotype sharing between individuals. For each donor, CD4 naive and CD4 memory were each run on three plates, CD8 naive on two plates, and CD8 memory on one plate. Different laboratories and diverse techniques were used to prepare libraries and sequence TCR repertoires, to increase sequencing depth and limit assay-specific biases.

A remark on this clone: Its cognate antigen has yet to be identified. No per-base quality is available; no much larger clone lies one base away.

Looking up the germline V gene yields CDR1 SGHTA and CDR2 FQGNSA. V and J are truncated by 1 base and 9 bases respectively, leaving an intervening sequence of 16 bases. The CDR3 starts with the cysteine, ends with the phenylalanine, and has 14 residues. The read is trimmed to its CDR3 DNA, 42 bases read in frame from base 1. Study-wide findings and limitations: Compared with non-shared clonotypes, clonotypes shared by all four sorted-subset donors had higher generation probabilities. Pairwise subsampling led to the expectation that sequencing depth would affect the degree of clonotype sharing among donors. Sampling was limited to blood, and TCR repertoires in tissue likely differ from TCR repertoires in blood. The genetic and exposure-history diversity represented was limited by the small number of donors. Even with the large sequencing depth, rarefaction of the sorted-subset datasets indicated that sequencing was incomplete. Estimated clonotype richness was generally larger for naive than for memory subsets. Sharing across a few donors was observed for about 5% of naive CD4, over 3% of naive CD8, 2% to 2.5% of memory CD4, and around 0.42% of memory CD8 clonotypes.

For the CD8 naive samples, CD45RO-negative cells were positively selected for CCR7, yielding a CD45RA+CCR7+ population from which TemRA cells were excluded. Healthy HIV-negative adults with no recently reported acute infections or vaccinations were included as donors. Every donor was a Caucasian adult residing in Nashville, Tennessee, USA. Blood was collected by leukapheresis, and PBMCs were isolated by Ficoll-Histopaque density gradient centrifugation and then cryopreserved in liquid nitrogen vapor phase. Analytical flow cytometry was used to check the purity and quantity of each magnetically sorted T cell population. Genomic DNA was isolated from every sorted fraction and measured by UV absorbance on a Nanodrop 2000c. TCR CDR3 regions were amplified from genomic DNA by multiplex PCR using the deep immunoSEQ assay. Extracted genomic DNA from each cell subset was distributed evenly across all wells of several immunoSEQ 96-well plates, and each plate was treated as a replicate. For sorted subsets, roughly 190 ng of genomic DNA, equivalent to 30,000 or so T cell genomes, went into each replicate PCR. Purified libraries were quantified with a Qubit 3.0 fluorometer, sized on a Bioanalyzer 2100, and re-quantified with the KAPA Library Quantification kit. Each immunoSEQ 96-well plate was sequenced on its own single-read 150-cycle Illumina NextSeq 550 flow cell. In the source study's methods: The immunoSEQ output contained only junctional sequences without quality scores, so filtering could not match that applied to full-length reads. To assign V/J genes and CDR3, sequences were annotated against IMGT germline references using PyIR, a Python wrapper for IgBLAST v1.9. Any read was removed if the V/J assignment was weak (E-value above 1e-6), the CDR3 was missing, or the read contained stop codons, out-of-frame junctions, or ambiguous translated residues. V3J clonotypes were defined as sequences sharing the same inferred V gene, J gene, and CDR3 amino acid sequence. The percentage overlap between two repertoires was calculated by dividing the number of shared unique clonotypes by the size of the smaller repertoire. RTK rarefaction, the Chao1 estimator, and Recon v2.1 estimates of unobserved clonotypes were used to assess repertoire richness. OLGA was used to compute generation probabilities for all TCRbeta clonotypes that the gDNA method yielded from several donors. The table was pulled from immuneACCESS by TCRdb, which kept in-frame rearrangements only. Such tables lose some clones; where checked, under half of the loss comes from unresolved V genes, and the rest has no known cause. D and trimming come from the DNA, and the V and J calls and clone size come from that table. Present in this sample are about 2,100,000 clones, around 93% of which were seen just once. More than 1.5% of the sample is held by the ten biggest clonotypes.

Source material: naive CD8+ T cells from PBMCs. The meaning of the sample's cell subset or site label: CD45RA+CCR7+. The rearrangement joined TRBV7-2 to TRBJ2-7, with a tentative D call of TRBD1 or TRBD2, each matching 5 bases. The sequence came from a man in his late teens or twenties in good health. Some clones in this sample may be carry-over from other donors' samples. The sequenced DNA: TGTGCCAGCAGCTTAGTGGTCGGGGCTTCAGGGCAGTACTTC. It codes for CASSLVVGASGQYF.